Below, one T cell receptor beta chain is given with its context. Its target is unknown. Time point in this sample: roughly 10-day in vitro stimulation with candidate neoantigen peptide 2. This specimen belongs to a study of PD-1 blockade in mismatch repair-deficient tumors. Profiling relied on immunoSEQ multiplex PCR, and the TCRdb table lists in-frame clones only, not all of them. The sample has more than 9,500 clones, roughly 86% seen once. Germline loops: CDR1 MNHNS, CDR2 SASEGT. V was clipped by 3 bases and J by 9 bases; unmatched bases: 13. This CDR3 spans 16 amino acids. The sequence derives from an adult with mismatch repair-deficient cancer. V gene TRBV6-1 combines with J gene TRBJ2-7, with 11 nucleotides matching TRBD2. Sequences were derived from cells cultured in vitro, sampled from a patient treated with pembrolizumab. CDR3 coding DNA: TGTGCCAGCAGTGACCTTCAGGCGGGACTAGCGGACGGGCAGTACTTC. It translates to CASSDLQAGLADGQYF.